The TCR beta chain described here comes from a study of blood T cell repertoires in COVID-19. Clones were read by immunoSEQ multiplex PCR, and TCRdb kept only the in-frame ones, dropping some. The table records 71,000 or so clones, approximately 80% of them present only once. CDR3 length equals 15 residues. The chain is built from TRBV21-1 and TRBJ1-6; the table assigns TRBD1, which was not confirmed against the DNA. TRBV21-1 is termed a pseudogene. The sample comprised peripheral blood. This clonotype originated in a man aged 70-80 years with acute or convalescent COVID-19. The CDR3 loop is CASSSSQGRNSPLHF. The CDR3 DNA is TGTGCCAGCAGCTCTTCGCAGGGGCGGAATTCACCCCTCCACTTT.